Given below is one TCR beta chain in context. Its target is unknown. The sample is drawn from a study of cytomegalovirus exposure and HLA in healthy donors. 60 Vbeta and 13 Jbeta primers were used in PCR. Profiling relied on immunoSEQ multiplex PCR, and the TCRdb table lists in-frame clones only, not all of them. Of 200,000 or so clones in the sample, more than 75% were seen once. The study's findings and limits: Researchers catalogued some 160 TCR beta chains as cytomegalovirus-associated. Reports indicated that the classifier achieved high specificity and sensitivity in diagnosing cytomegalovirus status. Data from an earlier analysis indicated that most TCR beta V segments were productive either about 87% or about 30% of the time.

This receptor was obtained from a male donor in good health and CMV-seropositive. The sequenced sample consisted of PBMCs.

Written as DNA, the CDR3 is TGTGCCAGCAGTTTTGGCGGTCTTAGCTCCTACGAGCAGTACTTC. Protein: CASSFGGLSSYEQYF. The rearrangement joins TRBV27 to TRBJ2-5; D is ambiguous. The J call is uncertain, as TRBJ2-7 better fits the DNA end. Germline V CDR1 and CDR2: MNHEY, SMNVEV (reference sequence). The CDR3 length is 15 residues.